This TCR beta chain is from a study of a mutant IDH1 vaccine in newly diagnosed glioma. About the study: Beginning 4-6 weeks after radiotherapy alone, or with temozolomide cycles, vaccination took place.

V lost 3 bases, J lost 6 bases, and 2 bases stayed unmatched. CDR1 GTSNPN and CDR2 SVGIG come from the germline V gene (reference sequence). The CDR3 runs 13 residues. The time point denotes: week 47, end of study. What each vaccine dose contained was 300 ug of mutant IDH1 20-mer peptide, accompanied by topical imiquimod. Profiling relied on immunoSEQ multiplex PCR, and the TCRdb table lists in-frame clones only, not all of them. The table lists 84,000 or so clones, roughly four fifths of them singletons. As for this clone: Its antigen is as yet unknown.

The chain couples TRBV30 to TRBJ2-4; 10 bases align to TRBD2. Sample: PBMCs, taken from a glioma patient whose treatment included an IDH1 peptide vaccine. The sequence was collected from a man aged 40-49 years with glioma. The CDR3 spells CAWRASGRNIQYF. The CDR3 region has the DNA TGTGCCTGGAGGGCTAGCGGGAGAAACATTCAGTACTTC. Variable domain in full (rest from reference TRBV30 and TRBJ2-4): SQTIHQWPATLVQPVGSPLSLECTVEGTSNPNLYWYRQAAGRGLQLLFYSVGIGQISSEVPQNLSASRPQDRQFILSSKKLLLSDSGFYLCAWRASGRNIQYFGAGTRLSVL.